This paragraph covers one T cell receptor (beta chain) sequence. The antigen remains undetermined. These data belong to a study of response to subunit inactivated influenza vaccine. Whole-study results and caveats: It was suggested by the authors that few new T cells are recruited by each seasonal influenza vaccination.

One entry per CDR3 protein results from TCRdb running MiXCR on the RT-PCR reads. The repertoire has more than 700,000 distinct CDR3 sequences, 21% of them found once; the top ten carry about a tenth. V lost 3 bases and J 5 bases, leaving 9 bases between the germline ends. There are 13 residues in the CDR3. This sequence joins TRBV12-3 or TRBV12-4 and TRBJ2-3; tentatively, D is TRBD1 (6 bases). The material was PBMCs from blood, obtained around 5 days after vaccination. The source is a man over 45 who received an inactivated influenza vaccine. The CDR3 sequence is CASSFGTIDTQYF. DNA of the CDR3: TGTGCCAGCAGTTTCGGGACAATAGATACGCAGTATTTT.